Below, 8 T cell receptor beta chains from the same sample are listed, as sequenced in a study of T cell responses to AZD1222 COVID-19 vaccine. The data were produced by immunoSEQ multiplex PCR, yet TCRdb's version contains in-frame clones alone and is incomplete. The sample has approximately 89,000 clones; over 75% are singletons. Sequencing used peripheral blood, obtained on day 0 of AZD1222 vaccination. These receptors came from an adult in good health.

This clone was counted once. The same CDR3 is also encoded by other DNA sequences in this sample. This sequence joins TRBV28 and TRBJ1-5; no clear D. Germline CDR1 MDHEN, CDR2 SYDVKM. The CDR3 consists of 12 residues. V was trimmed by 6 bases and J by 1 base, leaving 4 bases between them. CDR3 region: CASRTSNQPQHF. In DNA form, the CDR3 reads TGTGCCAGCAGAACAAGCAATCAGCCCCAGCATTTT.

The chain recombines TRBV7-9 with TRBJ1-5, with TRBD1 identical over 7 bases. Losses at the gene ends were 4 bases for V and 7 bases for J; bases not matched to a gene: 7. The CDR3 spans 14 residues. Germline CDR1 reads SEHNR; CDR2 reads FQNEAQ (reference sequence). The CDR3 DNA is TGTGCCAGCAGCTCGACAGGGAGTTGGCAGCCCCAGCATTTT. This translates into CASSSTGSWQPQHF. The full variable domain, rest sourced from reference TRBV7-9 and TRBJ1-5, is DTGVSQNPRHKITKRGQNVTFRCDPISEHNRLYWYRQTLGQGPEFLTYFQNEAQLEKSRLLSDRFSAERPKGSFSTLEIQRTEQGDSAMYLCASSSTGSWQPQHFGDGTRLSIL.

The chain employs TRBV10-3 and TRBJ1-5, with D hard to call. The CDR3 extends over 12 amino acids. Trimming took 8 bases from V and 3 from J, leaving 8 bases between them. Germline V gene lookup returns CDR1 ENHRY and CDR2 SYGVKD. The CDR3 sequence is CAIQESNQPQHF. CDR3 bases: TGTGCCATCCAAGAGTCCAATCAGCCCCAGCATTTT.

The V gene is TRBV29-1, the J gene TRBJ1-3; the match to TRBD1 covers 7 bases. With 5 bases clipped from V and 7 bases from J, the junction kept 5 bases outside the gene matches. CDR3 size: 12 residues. The germline gives CDR1 SQVTM, CDR2 ANQGSEA. The CDR3 protein is CSVRTGRNTIYF. CDR3 nucleotide sequence: TGCAGCGTTCGGACAGGACGGAACACCATATATTTT.

The chain carries TRBV6-6 and TRBJ1-3; the match to TRBD1 covers 7 bases. This CDR3 comprises 13 residues. Germline V gene sequence: CDR1 MNHNY, CDR2 SVGAGI (reference sequence). V shed 5 bases, J shed 4 bases, and the junction held 2 bases outside the gene matches. The DNA of the CDR3 is TGTGCCAGCAGTCGGGGACAGGGAAACACCATATATTTT. It codes for CASSRGQGNTIYF.

The chain is built from TRBV27 and TRBJ1-6; 10 bases align to TRBD1. This CDR3 is built from 19 residues. J gave up 0 bases and V 5 bases, and 10 bases lay outside the gene matches. In germline, CDR1 is MNHEY, CDR2 SMNVEV (reference sequence). The CDR3 DNA sequence: TGTGCCAGCAGTCCCAGAGGGACAGGGGCGAGCTCCTATAATTCACCCCTCCACTTT. Translated: CASSPRGTGASSYNSPLHF.

As DNA, the CDR3 is TGTGCCAGCAGTTTCCGGAATGGGGAGCTGTTTTTT. Translating it yields CASSFRNGELFF. The chain employs TRBV27 and TRBJ2-2; D is uncertain. The CDR3 runs to 12 residues. Germline values: CDR1 MNHEY, CDR2 SMNVEV (reference sequence). The V and J ends lost 3 bases and 8 bases respectively, with 7 bases between them.

J is TRBJ1-5 and V is TRBV7-9; TRBD1 is a possible D gene (5 bases). The germline CDR1 and CDR2 sequences are SEHNR and FQNEAQ (reference sequence). V lost 5 bases, J lost 1 base, and 12 bases lay in between. The CDR3 length is 15 residues. CDR3 region: CASSPDGGSNQPQHF. DNA of the CDR3: TGTGCCAGCAGCCCAGACGGGGGAAGCAATCAGCCCCAGCATTTT.